The source of this TCR beta chain is a study of Graves' ophthalmopathy and Graves' hyperthyroidism. Whole-study results and caveats: A 13-signature model separated ophthalmopathy from stable hyperthyroidism, approximately 87% sensitivity, around 79% specificity.

Germline V lookup: CDR1 DFQATT, CDR2 SNEGSKA (reference sequence). CDR3 length: 16 residues. As to this clonotype: Its antigen is undetermined.

The study amplified TCR beta CDR3 regions using RNA transcripts. First-round RT-PCR employed HTBI primers, with a second-round multiplex PCR after it. TCRdb used MiXCR to reprocess the multiplex PCR reads, holding one entry per CDR3 protein. The sample yields around 1.1 million distinct CDR3 sequences, about two fifths seen once. The V call is TRBV20-1, the J call TRBJ2-5; tentatively, D is TRBD1 (8 bases). This clonotype was sampled from an adult man with Graves' hyperthyroidism. Sequencing was done on a sample of peripheral blood or thyroid tissue (not recorded which). Here the CDR3 DNA reads TGCAGCATCGAGGACAGGGCGGGGGAGGGGGTTGAGACCCAGTACTTC. This sequence encodes CSIEDRAGEGVETQYF.